Each of the 5 T cell receptor beta chains below was sequenced from the same sample in a study of glioma-infiltrating T cells. Using RNA template, CDR3s of TCR alpha and beta were amplified with iRepertoire arm-PCR. TCRdb reprocessed the multiplex PCR reads with MiXCR, giving one entry per CDR3 protein. The data contain 150,000 to 200,000 distinct CDR3 sequences, around 42% of them seen just once; the ten biggest clones take up roughly 5.4%. The sequenced material came from glioma tissue, nonneoplastic brain tissue, or PBMCs (not recorded which). Receptors originate from a human donor with low-grade glioma or glioblastoma, undergoing nonglioma brain surgery, or in good health (not recorded which).

This clonotype was seen at least ten times. V gene TRBV24-1 combines with J gene TRBJ1-1; D uncertain. Germline CDR1 KGHDR, CDR2 SFDVKD. This CDR3 has 13 residues. Trimming pared 9 bases from V and 0 bases from J, leaving 10 bases between. DNA for the CDR3: TGTGCCACCTCTCACGGGGTGAACACTGAAGCTTTCTTT. It yields the protein CATSHGVNTEAFF.

About this clonotype: One end of the junction fails to match germline, which may point to a read error. This chain uses TRBV20-1 with TRBJ2-3; D possibly corresponds to TRBD1 (6 bases). CDR3 length equals 18 residues. CDR1 DFQATT and CDR2 SNEGSKA come from the germline V gene (reference sequence). The chain's CDR3 is CSARDLSQHTGFADKQYF. CDR3 nucleotides: TGCAGTGCTAGAGATCTGAGCCAACATACAGGGTTTGCAGATAAGCAGTATTTT.

The table lists this clonotype with many counts. V is TRBV28 and J is TRBJ1-1; D possibly corresponds to TRBD1 (6 bases). The CDR3 sequence is 17 residues long. The ends were cut back, 4 bases at V and 4 bases at J, with 22 bases in the middle. Germline values: CDR1 MDHEN, CDR2 SYDVKM. Here the CDR3 DNA reads TGTGCCAGCAGTTCCTCGTGGGTATTGGGGGCGCCCACTGAAGCTTTCTTT. It translates to CASSSSWVLGAPTEAFF.

This clonotype has a count of ten or more. The CDR3 region has the DNA TGTGCCAGCAGTGAACTGCCCGGAGCTGAACAGACCCAGTACTTC. Translation: CASSELPGAEQTQYF. The chain links TRBV6-1 to TRBJ2-5; D is unclear. V was shortened by 2 bases and J by 6 bases, with 16 bases between the two germline ends. CDR3 length equals 15 residues. Germline V gene lookup returns CDR1 MNHNS and CDR2 SASEGT.

A note on this clonotype: A much larger clone lies a single base off, so this may be a read error. The chain couples TRBV20-1 to TRBJ2-7; 8 bases are a match to TRBD1. Germline assignment: CDR1 DFQATT and CDR2 SNEGSKA (reference sequence). This CDR3 is built from 15 residues. V lost 1 base to trimming and J lost 3 bases; unmatched junction nucleotides: 8. The CDR3 DNA sequence: TGCAGTGCTAGAGGGCCGGGACAGGAAAACTACGAGCAGTACTTC. This sequence encodes CSARGPGQENYEQYF.